The next 16 T cell receptor beta chains were all read from a single sample in a study of CD8+ T cells in alopecia areata. The authors extracted RNA and reverse transcribed it into cDNA as the sequencing template. Produced via immunoSEQ multiplex PCR; TCRdb's table is partial and in-frame only. The sample yields just under 7,500 clones, around 64% seen once. Researchers took lesional scalp punch biopsies and peripheral blood from people who were alopecia areata patients. Sequences were derived from skin, sampled at week 0. These TCRs come from a human donor with alopecia areata.

J is TRBJ1-1 and V is TRBV19, with D tentatively TRBD1 (5 bases). CDR1 is LNHDA, CDR2 SQIVND, per germline (reference sequence). With 3 bases removed from V and 5 bases from J, the gap between germline ends came to 22 bases. The CDR3 totals 17 residues. The CDR3 spells CASSIPWGRQRPTEAFF. In DNA, the CDR3 is TGTGCCAGTAGTATTCCATGGGGCCGACAGAGACCGACTGAAGCTTTCTTT.

This clone showed up just a few times. The chain links TRBV5-4 to TRBJ2-5; tentatively, D is TRBD1 or TRBD2 (5 bases each). CDR3 length equals 14 residues. V was shortened by 4 bases and J by 5 bases, with 15 bases between the two germline ends. The germline gives CDR1 SGHNT, CDR2 YYREEE (reference sequence). The CDR3 DNA follows: TGTGCCAGCAGCCGACTTAGTGGGGACGAGACCCAGTACTTC. Translated, it gives CASSRLSGDETQYF.

This clone is a singleton in its sample. The V gene is TRBV7-8, the J gene TRBJ2-1; 12 bases are a match to TRBD2. Germline trimming cut 4 bases from V and 14 bases from J; bases unmatched to any gene: 9. From germline, CDR1 is SGHVS and CDR2 FQNEAQ. There are 14 residues in the CDR3. The CDR3 sequence: CASSSNRLAGDKFF. The CDR3 nucleotides read TGTGCCAGCAGCTCTAACAGACTAGCGGGAGATAAGTTCTTC.

V gene TRBV28 combines with J gene TRBJ2-7; possible D gene TRBD1, 7 bases. Trimming pared 4 bases from V and 6 bases from J, leaving 22 bases between. The CDR3 is 16 residues long. CDR1 is MDHEN and CDR2 is SYDVKM in the germline V gene. In nucleotides, the CDR3 is TGTGCCAGCAGTTCATATGACAGGGCCCGTAGCGGCGAGCAGTACTTC. Translation: CASSSYDRARSGEQYF.

This clone was seen only a few times. The DNA for the CDR3 is TGTGCCAGCAGCTCCTCTCTGGGCCTACGGGCTTTCTTT. Protein product: CASSSSLGLRAFF. The chain has TRBV7-9 and TRBJ1-1; D call uncertain. This CDR3 is 13 amino acids long. Looked up from germline, CDR1 is SEHNR and CDR2 is FQNEAQ (reference sequence). Trimming left V 4 bases short and J 11 bases short, with 17 bases between.

The chain is built from TRBV6-4 and TRBJ2-6; D is unclear. Germline CDR1 and CDR2: MRHNA and SNTAGT. V was pared by 5 bases and J by 5 bases, with 25 bases between. The CDR3 is 19 amino acids. This CDR3 is CASSRDGSTRQSRANVLTF. The CDR3 DNA sequence: TGTGCCAGCAGTCGAGATGGCTCCACACGACAAAGTCGGGCCAACGTCCTGACTTTC.

The genes are TRBV29-1 and TRBJ2-5; weak D call: TRBD2 (6 bases). The CDR3 consists of 14 residues. CDR1 and CDR2 from the germline V gene are SQVTM and ANQGSEA. V lost 5 bases and J lost 6, with 19 bases in between. CDR3 bases: TGCAGCGTTCCCGGAGGGGTCAGTTGGAAGACCCAGTACTTC. Translated, it gives CSVPGGVSWKTQYF.

V and J are TRBV14 and TRBJ2-2; no clear D gene. Germline assignment: CDR1 SGHDN and CDR2 FVKESK. The CDR3 loop spans 13 amino acids. Trimming shortened V by 2 bases and J by 6 bases, and 7 bases separated the two germline ends. The CDR3, as DNA: TGTGCCAGCAGCCAACGCTTCTCCGGGGAGCTGTTTTTT. Residues: CASSQRFSGELFF.

This clone has a handful of counts. The rearrangement uses TRBV4-1 and TRBJ2-5; D gene unclear. V gave up 6 bases and J gave up 0 bases, with 5 bases separating them. Germline V lookup: CDR1 MGHRA, CDR2 YSYEKL. The CDR3 runs to 12 residues. The CDR3 nucleotides are TGCGCCAGCAGGGCAGACCAAGAGACCCAGTACTTC. Residues: CASRADQETQYF.

This clone has more than one count but fewer than ten. V and J are TRBV4-1 and TRBJ1-2; D is unclear. The CDR3 has 19 amino acids. V was cut by 0 bases and J by 6 bases, with 26 bases left in between. CDR1 and CDR2 (germline): MGHRA, YSYEKL. As DNA, the CDR3 is TGCGCCAGCAGCCAAGATCCATCTCGAGCTCGGGCAACCCGCAATGGCTACACCTTC. Translated: CASSQDPSRARATRNGYTF.

The CDR3 here is CASSLAAYEQYF. The CDR3 coding sequence is TGTGCCAGCAGCTTGGCGGCCTACGAGCAGTACTTC. The rearrangement links TRBV5-4 to TRBJ2-7; D unresolved. CDR1 SGHNT and CDR2 YYREEE come from the germline V gene (reference sequence). The V gene lost 0 bases and the J gene lost 2 bases, with 3 bases spanning the gap. CDR3 size: 12 residues. The whole variable domain, filled in from reference TRBV5-4 and TRBJ2-7, reads ETGVTQSPTHLIKTRGQQVTLRCSSQSGHNTVSWYQQALGQGPQFIFQYYREEENGRGNFPPRFSGLQFPNYSSELNVNALELDDSALYLCASSLAAYEQYFGPGTRLTVT.

This clone has just a few counts. The chain links TRBV28 to TRBJ2-1, with 10 bases identical to TRBD2. CDR1 and CDR2 (germline): MDHEN, SYDVKM. The CDR3 spans 14 residues. V lost 7 bases and J lost 4; bases outside the gene matches: 4. The DNA for the CDR3 is TGTGCCAGCAAAAGGGGACTAGCGTACAATGAGCAGTTCTTC. Translating gives CASKRGLAYNEQFF.

This clone appeared a few times. This sequence joins TRBV25-1 and TRBJ1-4; 9 nucleotides match TRBD1. This CDR3 is built from 12 residues. Per the germline V gene, CDR1 is MGHDK and CDR2 is SYGVNS. Germline trimming cut 8 bases from V and 7 bases from J; bases unmatched to any gene: 2. CDR3: CASGTGFEKLFF. CDR3 DNA: TGTGCCAGCGGGACAGGGTTTGAAAAACTGTTTTTT.

The rearrangement joins TRBV4-3 to TRBJ2-7; 10 bases agree with TRBD2. This CDR3 contains 14 residues. Trimming cost V 1 base and J 3 bases; bases outside gene matches: 0. Germline values: CDR1 LGHNA, CDR2 YSLEER. CDR3 bases: TGCGCCAGCAGCCAAGGGACTAGCGGCTACGAGCAGTACTTC. This sequence encodes CASSQGTSGYEQYF.

This chain connects TRBV7-3 to TRBJ1-1, with TRBD1 matching 10 bases. J lost 1 base, V lost 5 bases, and 7 bases had no gene match. From germline, CDR1 is SGHTA and CDR2 FQGTGA. The CDR3 has 16 amino acids. As DNA, the CDR3 is TGTGCCAGCAGCGACCGGGACAGGGGAGGGAACACTGAAGCTTTCTTT. This gives the protein CASSDRDRGGNTEAFF.

The chain links TRBV4-1 to TRBJ2-5; 7 bases match TRBD1. CDR3 length: 14 amino acids. Trimming at V came to 5 bases and at J to 1 base, leaving 4 bases not matched to a gene. Germline V gene lookup returns CDR1 MGHRA and CDR2 YSYEKL. The CDR3 DNA follows: TGCGCCAGCAGCAAACAGGGGCCCCAAGAGACCCAGTACTTC. Its protein is CASSKQGPQETQYF.